The entry below gives a single T cell receptor beta chain sequence along with its context. These data are taken from a study of blood T cell repertoires in COVID-19. Data came from immunoSEQ multiplex PCR; TCRdb stores just in-frame clones and leaves some out. The sample includes tens of thousands of clones, 80% to 90% of them seen just once. Material for sequencing was peripheral blood. The receptor was isolated from a woman of 80 years or more with acute or convalescent COVID-19.

CDR3 DNA sequence: TGTGCCAGCAGCTTAGCACGACCGGGACAGGGTGCCGGGGAGCTGTTTTTT. Protein sequence: CASSLARPGQGAGELFF. The chain combines TRBV7-3 with TRBJ2-2; 9 bases line up with TRBD1. Germline trimming cut 2 bases from V and 6 bases from J; bases unmatched to any gene: 10. Germline V lookup: CDR1 SGHTA, CDR2 FQGTGA. CDR3 size: 17 residues.